This T cell receptor beta chain stems from a study of T cell responses to AZD1222 COVID-19 vaccine. V gave up 2 bases and J gave up 4 bases, with 9 bases separating them. Germline CDR1 MNHEY, CDR2 SVGAGI. There are 13 residues in the CDR3. Whole-study results and caveats: CD4 TCRs associated with vaccination spanned spike, dominating at 160-218 and 743-854. A reported finding is that nearly half of spike-specific TCRs target unmutated variant regions.

TCRdb's table, derived via immunoSEQ multiplex PCR, lists solely in-frame clones and lacks some. The sample lists about 96,000 clones, under 90% occurring once. Comments on this clone: Its antigen is undetermined.

The receptor's source is an adult in good health. The sequenced sample was peripheral blood, obtained on day 0 of AZD1222 vaccination. This rearrangement joins TRBV6-5 to TRBJ2-7, with D maybe TRBD1 (5 bases). The CDR3 region is CASSYSQGYEQYF. The CDR3 coding sequence is TGTGCCAGCAGTTACAGTCAGGGATACGAGCAGTACTTC.